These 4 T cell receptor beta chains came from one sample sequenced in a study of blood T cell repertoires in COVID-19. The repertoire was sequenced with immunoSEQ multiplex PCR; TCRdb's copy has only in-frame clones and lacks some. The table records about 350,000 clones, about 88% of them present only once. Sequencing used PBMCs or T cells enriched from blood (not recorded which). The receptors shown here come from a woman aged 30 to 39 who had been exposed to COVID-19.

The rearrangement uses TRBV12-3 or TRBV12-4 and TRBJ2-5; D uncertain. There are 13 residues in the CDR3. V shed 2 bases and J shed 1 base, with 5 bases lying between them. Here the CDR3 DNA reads TGTGCCAGCAGTTTAAATATCCAAGAGACCCAGTACTTC. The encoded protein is CASSLNIQETQYF.

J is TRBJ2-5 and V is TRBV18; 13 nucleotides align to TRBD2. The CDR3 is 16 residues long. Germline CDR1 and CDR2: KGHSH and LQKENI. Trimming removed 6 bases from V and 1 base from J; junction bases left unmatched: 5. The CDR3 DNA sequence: TGTGCCAGCTCGACGCGGACTAGCGGGAGCCAAGAGACCCAGTACTTC. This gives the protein CASSTRTSGSQETQYF.

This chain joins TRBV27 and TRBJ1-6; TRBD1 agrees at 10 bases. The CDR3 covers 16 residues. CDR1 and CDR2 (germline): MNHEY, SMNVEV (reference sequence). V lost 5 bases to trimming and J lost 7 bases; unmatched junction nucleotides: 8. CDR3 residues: CASSLARTGGNSPLHF. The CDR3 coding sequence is TGTGCCAGCAGTCTGGCCCGGACAGGGGGAAATTCACCCCTCCACTTT.

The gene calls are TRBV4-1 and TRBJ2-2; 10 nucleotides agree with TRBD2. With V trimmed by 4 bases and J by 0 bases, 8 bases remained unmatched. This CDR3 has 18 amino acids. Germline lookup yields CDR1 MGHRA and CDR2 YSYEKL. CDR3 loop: CASSPEGGLAANTGELFF. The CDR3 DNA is TGCGCCAGCAGCCCAGAGGGCGGACTAGCGGCGAACACCGGGGAGCTGTTTTTT.